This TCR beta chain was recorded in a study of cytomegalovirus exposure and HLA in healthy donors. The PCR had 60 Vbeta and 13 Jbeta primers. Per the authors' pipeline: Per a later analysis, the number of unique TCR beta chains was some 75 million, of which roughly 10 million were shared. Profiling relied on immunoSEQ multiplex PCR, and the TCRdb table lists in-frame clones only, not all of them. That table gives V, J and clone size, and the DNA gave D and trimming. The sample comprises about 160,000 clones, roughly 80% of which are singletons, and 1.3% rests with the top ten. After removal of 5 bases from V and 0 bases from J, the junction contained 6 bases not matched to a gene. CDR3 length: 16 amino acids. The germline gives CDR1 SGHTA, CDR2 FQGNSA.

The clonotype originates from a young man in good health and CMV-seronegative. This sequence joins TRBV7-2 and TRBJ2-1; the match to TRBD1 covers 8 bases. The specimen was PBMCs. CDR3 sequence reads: CASSDRTGSSYNEQFF. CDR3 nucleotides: TGTGCCAGCAGCGATCGGACAGGGAGCTCCTACAATGAGCAGTTCTTC.